This T cell receptor (beta chain) was found in a study of T cells in Graves' hyperthyroidism and ophthalmopathy. The V end was cut by 1 base, the J end by 3 bases, with 9 bases between. There are 14 residues in the CDR3. The germline CDR1 and CDR2 sequences are MGHDK and SYGVNS. Only a few counts were recorded for this clonotype. What it binds is not known. Template material for amplifying TCR beta CDR3 regions consisted of RNA transcripts. The TCR CDR3 first-round RT-PCR relied on the HTBI primer set. TCRdb ran MiXCR on the multiplex PCR reads and lists one entry per CDR3 protein. In the table there are hundreds of thousands of distinct CDR3 sequences, more than 14% of which are singletons. Clinical symptoms, serum thyroxine, TRAb, thyroid ultrasound and orbital computed tomography informed diagnoses. Whole-study findings and limits: Most thyroid clonotypes with frequency above 0.001 were detected in blood. From stable hyperthyroidism, ophthalmopathy was separated by a 13 V-J model. The model identified upcoming ophthalmopathy a median approximately six months ahead of onset.

The receptor's source is a woman between 45 and 60 years old with Graves' ophthalmopathy. The V gene is TRBV25-1, the J gene TRBJ1-1; tentatively, D is TRBD1 (5 bases). The sample was blood. This CDR3 reads CASSESLGDTEAFF. For the CDR3, the DNA is TGTGCCAGCAGTGAATCTTTGGGGGACACTGAAGCTTTCTTT.